This T cell receptor (beta chain) was sequenced for a study of a mutant IDH1 vaccine in newly diagnosed glioma. The ends were cut back, 7 bases at V and 6 bases at J, with 12 bases in the middle. The CDR3 is 13 amino acids. Germline CDR1 is MDHEN and CDR2 is SYDVKM. Assay: immunoSEQ multiplex PCR; the TCRdb copy retains only in-frame clones and omits some. Of 85,000 to 100,000 clones in the sample, 80% were seen once. This clone came up once. This sample's time point: baseline, week 1 (first vaccination visit). The treatment here: pre-vaccination baseline after standard-of-care therapy. This TCR derives from a man in his forties with glioma. This chain uses TRBV28 with TRBJ2-2, with a weak D call TRBD2 (5 bases). The specimen comprised PBMCs, sampled from a glioma patient treated with radiotherapy, temozolomide or both. The CDR3 nucleotides read TGTGCCAGCACCTTCGGGGTACCCGGGGAGCTGTTTTTT. Its translation is CASTFGVPGELFF. Variable domain in full (rest from reference TRBV28 and TRBJ2-2): DVKVTQSSRYLVKRTGEKVFLECVQDMDHENMFWYRQDPGLGLRLIYFSYDVKMKEKGDIPEGYSVSREKKERFSLILESASTNQTSMYLCASTFGVPGELFFGEGSRLTVL.